This T cell receptor beta chain is drawn from a study of blood T cells in healthy people across ages (dated by TCRdb to 2015 to 2017). For the study in its entirety: In model experiments, template switching captured about one uniquely barcoded TCR beta cDNA molecule for every two T cells. Donors of different ages were randomly distributed across sequencing lanes to avoid experimental bias. The donors were divided into four age groups: young (average around 16 years), middle-aged (almost 40), aged (about 60) and long-lived (roughly 86). Using deep sequencing normalized with unique cDNA molecular identifiers, the study measured how TCR beta repertoire diversity changes with age. Two additional independent replicas of 1 million unique cDNA reads from the same blood draw were analyzed for two donors (one aged 18 to 29 and one aged 80 or older). Summary of the overall study and its limitations: Observed TCR beta diversity per million T cells fell roughly linearly with age, and a significant reduction was already apparent by age around 40. Estimates of total diversity based on one million sequenced T cells were considered lower bounds and underestimates. Observed TCR beta diversity correlated strongly with the percentage of naive T cells measured by flow cytometry. Conclusive comparison of naive and antigen-experienced compartments was prevented by the profiling of bulk unsorted PBMCs. Because donor CMV infection status was unknown, age-related changes in expanded clonotypes were potentially confounded. The long-lived group showed more naive CD4+ T cells, fewer expanded clones and increased TCR diversity than the aged group, suggesting age selection.

Systemically healthy Caucasian individuals from Russia, 39 in total and aged roughly 6 to 100 years, were included as donors. Each donor gave around 9 milliliters of peripheral blood, collected into EDTA-treated Vacutainer tubes. Ficoll-Paque density-gradient centrifugation was used to isolate PBMCs, with at least 7 million per sample. Trizol reagent was used to extract total RNA from the PBMCs, yielding at least 6 micrograms per sample. For every donor, an aliquot of PBMCs went through flow cytometry to measure the percentages of naive CD45RAhigh/CD27high T cells. After removal of 3 bases from V and 7 bases from J, the junction retains 3 bases not matched to a gene. The CDR3 goes from the cysteine to the phenylalanine over 13 residues. Only the CDR3 portion is preserved as DNA: 39 bases, with reading frame beginning at the first base. CDR1 and CDR2, looked up from the germline V gene (reference sequence), are DFQATT and SNEGSKA.

Receptor amplification or capture employed 5' RACE. A second PCR of about 6 to 12 cycles was run with a J-beta primer mix and a sample-barcoded 5' primer. A unique molecular identifier was introduced onto each TCR beta cDNA molecule by a template-switch 5' adaptor carrying 12 random nucleotides. At least 2.5 million CDR3-containing paired-end reads were obtained from each sample. All of the RNA was converted into first-strand cDNA using the Mint cDNA synthesis kit, with a TRBC-specific oligonucleotide serving as the primer. Following uracil-DNA glycosylase treatment, a first 18-cycle PCR with universal primers M1SS and BC2_uni_R was performed on all cDNA. For the original study's pipeline: Normalization of each sample was performed by random selection of 1 million high-quality reads, each carrying a distinct molecular identifier. Instead of being binned into consensus sequences, reads that shared molecular identifiers were thrown out. MiTCR, with a Q25 quality threshold and the strictest error-elimination algorithm, was used for CDR3 identification, clonotype clustering and error correction. A nonparametric unseen species model using Euler transformation provided a lower-bound estimate of total TCR beta diversity. TCRdb redid the processing of the public reads, applying fastp at Q25 and MiXCR, and retained in-frame beta chains. Rows with a matching CDR3 protein are joined into one entry that keeps the most common DNA and genes. The V and J calls were determined by TCRdb, not by the authors. Here the sample has 1.8 million or so distinct CDR3 sequences; about two fifths occur a single time. The ten largest clones take up roughly 24% of the sample.

For this clonotype: No cognate antigen has been identified for it. Nothing much larger sits one base from this clone, and base qualities are not available.

The sample was blood. This sequence uses TRBV20-1 and TRBJ2-3; 11 bases in the junction line up with TRBD2. This clonotype was obtained from a human donor in good health. The DNA reads TGCAGTGCTAGGGCTAGCGGGGGGAATACGCAGTATTTT. Its protein product is CSARASGGNTQYF.